A few counts support the clone carrying this TCR beta chain. The repertoire was sequenced with immunoSEQ multiplex PCR; TCRdb's copy has only in-frame clones and lacks some. Counted here are hundreds of thousands of clones, 88% occurring once; the ten biggest clones make up approximately 7.4%. CDR3 length equals 15 residues. Germline CDR1 is MNHNS and CDR2 is SASEGT. Trimming cost V 2 bases and J 4 bases; bases outside gene matches: 5. This sample stems from a study of blood T cell repertoires in COVID-19. Study details: PBMCs, B-cell-depleted T cells, or T cells were the source of the cDNA or gDNA that made up the material.

This chain links TRBV6-1 with TRBJ1-5; 7 bases agree with TRBD1. What was sequenced was peripheral blood. This receptor was obtained from a woman aged 70-85 years with COVID-19, enrolled during active disease. The chain's CDR3 is CASSEFGTANQPQHF. CDR3 sequence (DNA): TGTGCCAGCAGTGAATTCGGGACAGCGAATCAGCCCCAGCATTTT.